This TCR beta chain was identified during a study of blood T cell repertoires in COVID-19. Germline values: CDR1 SQVTM, CDR2 ANQGSEA. This CDR3 has 15 residues. Trimming at V came to 1 base and at J to 5 bases, leaving 8 bases not matched to a gene. Generated by immunoSEQ multiplex PCR, the TCRdb table keeps only in-frame clones and is missing some. The repertoire has over 350,000 clones, 85% to 90% of them found once; the top ten carry 0.95% to 1%. This TCR came from a woman aged 30 to 39 with acute COVID-19. Sequenced sample: PBMCs or T cells enriched from blood (not recorded which). This rearrangement joins TRBV29-1 to TRBJ2-7; 10 bases are a match to TRBD1. The CDR3 loop reads CSVEAKGQGSDEQYF. The CDR3 DNA follows: TGCAGCGTTGAAGCGAAGGGACAGGGGTCGGACGAGCAGTACTTC.